The subject of this entry is one T cell receptor (beta chain). Produced via immunoSEQ multiplex PCR; TCRdb's table is partial and in-frame only. The table shows tens of thousands of clones, with roughly 93% occurring only once. The CDR3 has 15 amino acids. V shed 5 bases and J shed 4 bases, with 15 bases lying between them. Per germline, CDR1 MNHEY and CDR2 SVGAGI. This entry belongs to a study of T cell changes during pregnancy in multiple sclerosis. This clonotype was obtained from a female donor with multiple sclerosis, enrolled in a pregnancy study. This chain links TRBV6-5 with TRBJ2-1; D gene unclear. The specimen was peripheral blood, collected in the second trimester of pregnancy. DNA of the CDR3: TGTGCCAGCAGTACAGCACTTACAGATTACAATGAGCAGTTCTTC. Its protein product is CASSTALTDYNEQFF.